This T cell receptor beta chain was retrieved from a study of T cell repertoires in ileal Crohn's disease (dated by TCRdb to the late 2010s). Regarding the study in general: The median duration of disease was around 7.3 years, and at the time of surgery 35% of patients were active smokers. All patients had surgery for a complication: stricturing disease in roughly 61% and penetrating disease in roughly 39%. Roughly half of the patients were given postoperative therapy, with 18 on anti-TNF agents and 11 to 12 on thiopurines. TCR repertoire analysis was performed in some 60 Crohn's disease patients drawn from a prospective multicentre cohort. The study ran alongside a multicentre cohort designed to identify predictors of early endoscopic recurrence after ileocolonic resection. Endoscopic postoperative recurrence was defined as a Rutgeerts score above i0. A total of around 150 mucosal samples from around 57 patients were sequenced, collected from several sites on the surgical specimen as well as at postoperative endoscopy.

For commercial TCRB immunosequencing, about 500 nanograms of biopsy DNA were submitted for each sample. Adaptive Biotechnology amplified the CDR3 regions from genomic DNA with a two-step multiplex PCR designed to control amplification bias. Primers covering every V and J gene segment were used in the first PCR, while barcodes and Illumina adapters were added in the second PCR. CDR3 libraries were sequenced using an Illumina instrument. Regarding the original processing steps: Vendor-provided pipelines were combined with custom analysis of raw data in R/Bioconductor under R version 3.3.0. Clonality, which ranges from 0 to 1, was calculated as the inverse of the normalised Shannon entropy across all productive clones. High-frequency clones were defined as the share of the repertoire occupied by the top 100 clones, with only clones passing a 95% confidence test being retained. The Simpson index measured repertoire diversity, and the Morisita-Horn index measured overlap between samples. Imported from immuneACCESS, the table was reduced by TCRdb to in-frame sequences with V and J called. These copies leave out some clones; in studies compared against another copy, an unresolved V gene accounts for under half, and the cause of the remainder is not known. From that table come the V and J calls and clone size; the DNA was used to work out D and trimming. Here the sample has more than 11,000 clones; 70% occur a single time. The ten largest clones add up to 5.9% of the sample.

CDR1 and CDR2 were assigned from the germline V gene (reference sequence) as LNHDA and SQIVND. Deletion took 6 bases off V and 2 bases off J, with a span of 10 bases between the germline ends. The CDR3 contains 14 residues, cysteine and phenylalanine counted. Left in the record is the CDR3 DNA by itself, 42 bases read in frame from the first base. As regards this clone: What antigen it recognizes has not been identified. No base quality values were provided; no much bigger clone lies one nucleotide off.

Broader findings and caveats from the paper: Mucosal CD4 and CD8 T cells were sorted and sequenced only in a subgroup of patients, whose size was not stated. Compared with non-smokers, patients who were active smokers at surgery showed a significantly higher proportion of clonal expansions (roughly 26% vs 20%, p=0.02). Higher percentages of high-frequency clones at the time of surgery were linked to endoscopic recurrence, and every patient with clonality above 26.8% (18/57) had recurrence. More high-frequency clones were carried by sorted CD8 T cells than by CD4 T cells, suggesting that mucosal expansions were mainly CD8.

Adults with ileal or ileocolonic Crohn's disease and an indication for ileocolonic resection were eligible for inclusion. Before DNA extraction, whole ileal mucosal biopsies were kept frozen at -80 degrees C. Genomic DNA was extracted from frozen whole biopsies using a TRizol-based method and was quantified with a NanoDrop 2000 spectrophotometer. This TCR derives from an adult with Crohn's disease. The V gene is TRBV19 and the J gene is TRBJ1-4; the D gene cannot be named for sure. Input material: ileal tissue. The encoded CDR3 is CASRDLHTNEKLFF. The DNA sequence is as follows: TGTGCCAGTAGGGACCTTCACACTAATGAAAAACTGTTTTTT.